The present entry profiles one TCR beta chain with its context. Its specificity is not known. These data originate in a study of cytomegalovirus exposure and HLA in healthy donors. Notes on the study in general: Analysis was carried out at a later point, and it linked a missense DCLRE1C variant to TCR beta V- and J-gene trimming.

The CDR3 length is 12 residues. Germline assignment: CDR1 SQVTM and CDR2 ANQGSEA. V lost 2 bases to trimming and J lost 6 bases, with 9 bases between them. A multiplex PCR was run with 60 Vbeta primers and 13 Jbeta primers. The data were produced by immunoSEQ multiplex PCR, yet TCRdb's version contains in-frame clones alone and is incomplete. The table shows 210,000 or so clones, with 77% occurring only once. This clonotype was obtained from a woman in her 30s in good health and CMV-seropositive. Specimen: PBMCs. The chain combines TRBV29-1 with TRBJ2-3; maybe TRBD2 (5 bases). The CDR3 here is CSVESGSDTQYF. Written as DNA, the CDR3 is TGCAGCGTTGAATCGGGGTCCGATACGCAGTATTTT.